This is a list of T cell receptor beta chains from one sample in a study of blood T cells in healthy people across ages. TCRdb called the 5' RACE reads again in MiXCR, with one record for every CDR3 protein. Counted here are 1.5 million to 1.8 million distinct CDR3 sequences, about 45% occurring once; the ten biggest clones make up around 4%. Sample: blood. The receptor set was obtained from a woman between 18 and 29 years old in good health. CDR3s include the opening cysteine and the closing phenylalanine or tryptophan. D genes are given only for firm matches. For some rows the clone size is stated as once, few or many, or as a class when expanded; others skip it.

TRBV4-3,NA,NA,TRBJ2-7,CASSQDTWNGPTSYEQYF,TGCGCCAGCAGCCAAGATACTTGGAACGGACCAACTTCCTACGAGCAGTACTTC
TRBV7-2,NA,many,TRBJ2-4,CASSLGGQWGENIQYF,TGTGCCAGCAGCTTAGGGGGCCAGTGGGGGGAAAACATTCAGTACTTC
TRBV19,NA,NA,TRBJ2-7,CASTPGHSLYEQYF,TGTGCCAGTACCCCGGGACATAGTCTCTACGAGCAGTACTTC
TRBV6-6,TRBD2,NA,TRBJ2-5,CASSYWGGGETQYF,TGTGCCAGCAGTTACTGGGGCGGGGGGGAGACCCAGTACTTC
TRBV19,NA,once,TRBJ2-1,CASSWAASYNEQFF,TGTGCCAGTAGTTGGGCCGCTTCCTACAATGAGCAGTTCTTC
TRBV27,NA,NA,TRBJ1-2,CASSLYRTGGYTF,TGTGCCAGCAGTTTATATCGGACCGGTGGCTACACCTTC
TRBV10-3,NA,few,TRBJ2-3,CAISDMFGRGGTADTQYF,TGTGCCATCAGTGATATGTTCGGCCGGGGAGGAACGGCAGATACGCAGTATTTT
TRBV5-1,NA,NA,TRBJ2-7,CASSVVLESEQYF,TGCGCCAGCAGCGTCGTTCTGGAATCCGAGCAGTACTTC
TRBV4-1,TRBD1,few,TRBJ2-7,CASSTPTGTVNEQYF,TGCGCCAGCAGCACCCCGACAGGGACCGTCAACGAGCAGTACTTC
TRBV6-1,NA,NA,TRBJ2-7,CASNRDSYEQYF,TGTGCCAGCAATCGCGACTCCTACGAGCAGTACTTC
TRBV7-9,NA,few,TRBJ2-4,CASSLKGTAKNIQYF,TGTGCCAGCAGCCTTAAAGGGACAGCCAAAAACATTCAGTACTTC
TRBV7-9,NA,NA,TRBJ1-4,CASRCQEGYNEKLFF,TGTGCCAGCAGGTGTCAAGAGGGCTATAATGAAAAACTGTTTTTT
TRBV29-1,NA,few,TRBJ2-5,CSVQAVTQYF,TGCAGCGTTCAGGCGGTGACCCAGTACTTC
TRBV5-6,NA,NA,TRBJ2-1,CASSFGSLGYEQFF,TGTGCCAGCAGCTTCGGGAGTCTGGGCTATGAGCAGTTCTTC
TRBV6-6,NA,NA,TRBJ2-1,CATLLDSYNEQFF,TGTGCCACCCTACTAGACAGCTACAATGAGCAGTTCTTC
TRBV2,NA,NA,TRBJ2-7,CASSGLRGTYEQYF,TGTGCCAGCAGTGGTCTTAGGGGAACCTACGAGCAGTACTTC
TRBV12-5,NA,few,TRBJ2-5,CASGFGGTSLETQYF,TGTGCTAGTGGTTTTGGCGGGACGTCGTTGGAGACCCAGTACTTC
TRBV4-3,NA,NA,TRBJ1-1,CASSQVFGGSGETEAFF,TGCGCCAGCAGCCAAGTCTTTGGGGGTAGTGGGGAGACTGAAGCTTTCTTT
TRBV7-2,NA,few,TRBJ2-5,CASSLVRGKETQYF,TGTGCCAGCAGTTTAGTTAGGGGGAAAGAGACCCAGTACTTC
TRBV3-1,NA,NA,TRBJ2-2,CASTTVRGGNTGELFF,TGTGCCAGCACCACGGTTCGGGGAGGGAACACCGGGGAGCTGTTTTTT
TRBV6-1,TRBD1,NA,TRBJ2-1,CASSDHRTGQGYNEQFF,TGTGCCAGCAGTGACCACCGAACGGGACAGGGCTACAATGAGCAGTTCTTC
TRBV28,TRBD1,NA,TRBJ2-5,CASSPGTGRGRMQTQYF,TGTGCCAGCAGTCCCGGGACAGGAAGGGGTAGAATGCAGACCCAGTACTTC
TRBV6-5,NA,NA,TRBJ1-4,CASSYEGSEKLFF,TGTGCCAGCAGTTACGAGGGGAGTGAAAAACTGTTTTTT
TRBV12-3/TRBV12-4,TRBD2,NA,TRBJ2-1,CASSSTSGRPYNEQFF,TGTGCCAGCAGCTCGACTAGCGGGAGGCCCTACAATGAGCAGTTCTTC
TRBV2,TRBD1,NA,TRBJ1-1,CASGTGGVMNTEAFF,TGTGCCAGCGGAACAGGGGGGGTGATGAACACTGAAGCTTTCTTT
TRBV27,NA,NA,TRBJ2-1,CASSSALNNEQFF,TGTGCCAGCAGTTCTGCCCTTAACAATGAGCAGTTCTTC
TRBV4-2,NA,many,TRBJ1-2,CASSQDGGYTF,TGTGCCAGCAGCCAAGATGGGGGCTACACCTTC
TRBV12-3/TRBV12-4,NA,NA,TRBJ1-2,CASSLHSTVNYDYTF,TGTGCCAGCAGTCTACACTCGACAGTGAACTATGACTACACCTTC
TRBV5-1,NA,few,TRBJ2-1,CASSPTPQGRSSSYNEQFF,TGCGCCAGCAGCCCAACCCCGCAGGGCAGGTCAAGCTCCTACAATGAGCAGTTCTTC
TRBV27,NA,once,TRBJ1-4,CASRQLSPEKLFF,TGTGCCAGCAGACAGCTATCCCCTGAAAAACTGTTTTTT
TRBV5-4,NA,NA,TRBJ2-7,CASSLDEGGEQYF,TGTGCCAGCAGCTTGGATGAGGGAGGCGAGCAGTACTTC
TRBV6-2/TRBV6-3,NA,NA,TRBJ2-1,CASSRDASYNKQFF,TGTGCCAGCAGTCGGGACGCCTCCTACAATAAGCAGTTCTTC
TRBV18,NA,NA,TRBJ1-2,CASSPGAVPNYGYTF,TGTGCCAGCTCACCGGGTGCAGTACCTAACTATGGCTACACCTTC
TRBV24-1,NA,NA,TRBJ2-3,CTTSRDGGTDTQYF,TGTACCACCTCGCGGGACGGAGGCACAGATACGCAGTATTTT
TRBV6-1,NA,NA,TRBJ2-7,CASSEVGSSYEQYF,TGTGCCAGCAGTGAAGTCGGCAGCTCCTACGAGCAGTACTTC
TRBV7-2,TRBD2,few,TRBJ2-1,CASSFGGRGNEQFF,TGTGCCAGCAGCTTTGGGGGGAGGGGCAATGAGCAGTTCTTC
TRBV5-1,TRBD1,NA,TRBJ2-3,CASSQGVDATQYF,TGCGCCAGCAGCCAGGGGGTAGATGCTACGCAGTATTTT
TRBV6-2/TRBV6-3,NA,few,TRBJ2-7,CASSLSRGTSSYEQYF,TGTGCCAGCAGTTTGTCACGAGGGACCTCCTCCTACGAGCAGTACTTC
TRBV7-2,NA,NA,TRBJ1-1,CASSAILTGSNTEAFF,TGTGCCAGCAGCGCGATACTCACCGGAAGCAACACTGAAGCTTTCTTT
TRBV7-2,TRBD2,NA,TRBJ2-4,CASSLGLAGVDIQYF,TGTGCCAGCAGCCTAGGACTAGCGGGAGTAGACATTCAGTACTTC
TRBV6-6,NA,few,TRBJ1-1,CASSYTRARTEAFF,TGTGCCAGCAGTTACACCAGGGCGCGAACTGAAGCTTTCTTT
TRBV14,TRBD1,NA,TRBJ1-1,CASSLRLWDRLRPGTEAFF,TGTGCCAGCAGCCTTAGATTATGGGACAGGCTACGTCCGGGCACTGAAGCTTTCTTT
TRBV7-9,NA,NA,TRBJ2-2,CASPQNTGELFF,TGTGCCAGCCCCCAGAACACCGGGGAGCTGTTTTTT
TRBV5-1,NA,NA,TRBJ1-1,CASSLRGWATEAFF,TGCGCCAGCAGCTTGAGGGGATGGGCCACTGAAGCTTTCTTT
TRBV7-2,NA,NA,TRBJ1-5,CASSLAASGQPQHF,TGTGCCAGCAGCTTAGCGGCCAGCGGTCAGCCCCAGCATTTT
TRBV12-3/TRBV12-4,NA,NA,TRBJ2-4,CASSLPGKGNTQYF,TGTGCCAGCAGCTTACCGGGCAAGGGGAACACTCAGTACTTC
TRBV3-1,NA,NA,TRBJ1-2,CASRTGVGIYGYTF,TGTGCCAGTAGGACCGGGGTTGGGATTTATGGCTACACCTTC
TRBV30,NA,NA,TRBJ2-7,CAWEGRPLYEQYF,TGTGCCTGGGAGGGGAGACCCCTCTACGAGCAGTACTTC
TRBV27,TRBD1,NA,TRBJ1-1,CASSFSTGGYGAFF,TGTGCCAGCAGTTTCTCGACAGGGGGCTATGGAGCTTTCTTT
TRBV7-2,NA,NA,TRBJ2-5,CASSLGGSPMREQYF,TGTGCCAGCAGCTTAGGTGGGAGTCCCATGAGGGAGCAGTACTTC
TRBV10-3,TRBD2,NA,TRBJ2-1,CANHSGRGPYNEQFF,TGTGCCAACCATAGCGGGAGGGGCCCCTACAATGAGCAGTTCTTC
TRBV20-1,NA,NA,TRBJ2-7,CSARGGGHEQYF,TGTAGTGCTAGAGGTGGGGGCCACGAGCAGTACTTC
TRBV18,NA,NA,TRBJ2-3,CASSLGGAATDTQYF,TGTGCCAGCTCGCTGGGCGGAGCGGCCACAGATACGCAGTATTTT